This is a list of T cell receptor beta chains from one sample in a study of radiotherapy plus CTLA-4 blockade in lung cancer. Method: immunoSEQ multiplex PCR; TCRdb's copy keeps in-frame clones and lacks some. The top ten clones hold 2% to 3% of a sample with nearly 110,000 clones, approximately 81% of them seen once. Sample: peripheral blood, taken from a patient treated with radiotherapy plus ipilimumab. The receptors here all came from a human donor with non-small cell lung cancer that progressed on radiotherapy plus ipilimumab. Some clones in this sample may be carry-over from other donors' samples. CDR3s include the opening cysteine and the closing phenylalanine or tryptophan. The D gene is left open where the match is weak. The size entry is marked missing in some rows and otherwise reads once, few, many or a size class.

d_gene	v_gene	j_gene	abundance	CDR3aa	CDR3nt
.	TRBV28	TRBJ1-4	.	CASRLQGFAEKLFF	TGTGCCAGCAGGCTACAGGGATTTGCAGAAAAACTGTTTTTT
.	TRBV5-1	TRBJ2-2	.	CASSLIIGGTGELFF	TGCGCCAGCAGCTTGATCATTGGGGGAACCGGGGAGCTGTTTTTT
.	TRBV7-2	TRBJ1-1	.	CASSLAYQMNTEAFF	TGTGCCAGCAGCTTAGCGTATCAGATGAACACTGAAGCTTTCTTT
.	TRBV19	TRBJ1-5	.	CASSIVFGGSGNQPQHF	TGTGCCAGTAGTATAGTTTTTGGAGGATCGGGCAATCAGCCCCAGCATTTT
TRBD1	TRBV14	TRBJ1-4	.	CASSSVQGAEEKLFF	TGTGCCAGCAGCTCAGTACAGGGGGCGGAAGAAAAACTGTTTTTT
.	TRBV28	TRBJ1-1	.	CASSFGGREAFF	TGTGCCAGCAGTTTCGGGGGGCGGGAGGCTTTCTTT
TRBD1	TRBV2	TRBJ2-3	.	CARRGQGIRAQYF	TGTGCCAGGAGAGGACAGGGAATCCGGGCGCAGTATTTT
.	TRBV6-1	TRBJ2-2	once	CASRQVSGELFF	TGTGCCAGCAGGCAAGTTTCCGGGGAGCTGTTTTTT
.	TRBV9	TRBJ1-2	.	CASSPRGSGASFYGYTF	TGTGCCAGCAGCCCAAGGGGTTCGGGGGCTTCTTTCTATGGCTACACCTTC
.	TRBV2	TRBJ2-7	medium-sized	CASSAYYEQYF	TGTGCCAGCAGTGCTTACTACGAGCAGTACTTC
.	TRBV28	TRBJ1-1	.	CASSIPQNTEAFF	TGTGCCAGCAGCATCCCACAGAACACTGAAGCTTTCTTT
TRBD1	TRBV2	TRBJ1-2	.	CASSQLRTGGGYGYTF	TGTGCCAGCAGTCAACTTCGGACAGGGGGCGGCTATGGCTACACCTTC
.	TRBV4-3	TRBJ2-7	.	CASSQDETDSGQYF	TGCGCCAGCAGCCAAGACGAGACGGATTCCGGGCAGTACTTC
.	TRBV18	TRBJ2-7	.	CASSPTTYEQYF	TGTGCCAGCTCACCAACGACCTACGAGCAGTACTTC
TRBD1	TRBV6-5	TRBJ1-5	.	CASSFTGGSAPQHF	TGTGCCAGCAGTTTCACAGGGGGGTCTGCGCCCCAGCATTTT
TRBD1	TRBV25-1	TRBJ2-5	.	CASSELGTGQETQYF	TGTGCCAGCAGTGAATTAGGGACAGGACAAGAGACCCAGTACTTC
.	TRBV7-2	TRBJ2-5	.	CASTLQETQYF	TGTGCCAGCACCCTACAAGAGACCCAGTACTTC
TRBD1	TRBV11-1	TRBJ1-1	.	CASSLTAGGGLEAFF	TGTGCCAGCAGCTTAACTGCAGGGGGTGGACTTGAAGCTTTCTTT
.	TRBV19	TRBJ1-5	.	CASTRGPGYNQPQHF	TGTGCCAGTACCAGAGGGCCAGGCTACAATCAGCCCCAGCATTTT
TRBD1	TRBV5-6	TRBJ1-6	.	CASSRTGGSPLHF	TGTGCCAGCAGCCGGACAGGGGGTTCACCCCTCCACTTT
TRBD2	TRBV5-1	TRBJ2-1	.	CASSASTSGAQAQFF	TGCGCCAGCAGCGCGTCGACTAGCGGGGCTCAGGCGCAGTTCTTC
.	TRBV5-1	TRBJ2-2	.	CASSLAGSGLVGELFF	TGCGCCAGCAGCTTGGCCGGATCGGGATTGGTCGGGGAGCTGTTTTTT
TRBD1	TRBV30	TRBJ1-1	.	CAGGGQFNTEAFF	TGTGCCGGGGGGGGACAGTTTAACACTGAAGCTTTCTTT
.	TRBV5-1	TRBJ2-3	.	CASSPADTDTQYF	TGCGCCAGCAGCCCCGCCGACACAGATACGCAGTATTTT
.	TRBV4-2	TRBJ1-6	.	CASSRALTEDSPLHF	TGTGCCAGCAGCCGCGCGCTGACAGAAGATTCACCCCTCCACTTT
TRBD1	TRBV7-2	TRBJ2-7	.	CASSPDRDGYEQYF	TGTGCCAGCAGCCCGGACAGGGACGGCTACGAGCAGTACTTC
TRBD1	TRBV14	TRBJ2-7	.	CASSKGYGTVGYEQYF	TGTGCCAGCAGCAAAGGGTATGGGACAGTCGGTTATGAGCAGTACTTC
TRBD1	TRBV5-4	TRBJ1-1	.	CASSSGTGERTEAFF	TGTGCCAGCAGTTCCGGGACAGGGGAACGCACTGAAGCTTTCTTT
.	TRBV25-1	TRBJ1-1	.	CASSRKPEREGNTEAFF	TGTGCCAGCAGTCGAAAGCCCGAACGGGAGGGGAACACTGAAGCTTTCTTT
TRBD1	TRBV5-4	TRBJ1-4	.	CASSRPGQANEKLFF	TGTGCCAGCAGCAGACCCGGACAGGCTAATGAAAAACTGTTTTTT
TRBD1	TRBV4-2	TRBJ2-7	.	CASSQEQQGARQYF	TGTGCCAGCAGCCAAGAACAACAGGGGGCGCGGCAGTACTTC
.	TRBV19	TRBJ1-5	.	CASSTEPGGNHQPQHF	TGTGCCAGTAGTACCGAACCCGGGGGAAATCATCAGCCCCAGCATTTT
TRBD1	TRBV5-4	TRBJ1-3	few	CASSLEGTGDRNTIYF	TGTGCCAGCAGCTTGGAGGGCACAGGGGATCGAAACACCATATATTTT
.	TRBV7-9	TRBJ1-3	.	CASSLVPWQEVYTIYF	TGTGCCAGCAGCTTAGTCCCGTGGCAGGAAGTGTACACCATATATTTT
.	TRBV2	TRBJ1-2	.	CASRGVDYGYTF	TGTGCCAGCAGGGGGGTTGACTATGGCTACACCTTC
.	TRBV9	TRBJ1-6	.	CASSVVVESPLHF	TGTGCCAGCAGCGTAGTTGTAGAGTCACCCCTCCACTTT
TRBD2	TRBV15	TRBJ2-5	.	CATSRVGRDTETQYF	TGTGCCACCAGCAGAGTTGGGAGGGATACGGAGACCCAGTACTTC